Below are 14 T cell receptor beta chains sequenced from a single sample in a study of T cells after yellow fever vaccination. MiXCR was run by TCRdb on the 5' RACE reads, yielding one entry per CDR3 protein. The profile covers 45,000 to 60,000 distinct CDR3 sequences, with about 6.6% appearing a single time and 20% to 25% taken by the ten largest. The sequencing here drew on CD8+ T cells not binding an NS4B(214-222) dextramer, sorted from PBMCs, taken roughly seven weeks after the first yellow fever vaccination. The receptors originated from a man aged 18 to 30 who received the YFV17D yellow fever vaccine.

This clonotype was counted only a few times. The chain has TRBV4-1 and TRBJ1-1; TRBD1 matches 7 bases. This CDR3 has 16 amino acids. V shed 3 bases, J shed 0 bases, and the junction held 7 bases outside the gene matches. Germline loops: CDR1 MGHRA, CDR2 YSYEKL. The CDR3 is CASSHRDSILNTEAFF. As DNA, the CDR3 is TGCGCCAGCAGCCATAGGGACAGTATATTGAACACTGAAGCTTTCTTT.

This clonotype was observed a few times. CDR3 nucleotide sequence: TGCAGTGCTAGAAAGGGGGCGGCCGAGCAGTACTTC. This gives the protein CSARKGAAEQYF. J is TRBJ2-7 and V is TRBV20-1; 7 bases match TRBD1. V shed 2 bases and J 6 bases; nucleotides not matched to a gene: 4. This CDR3 has 12 amino acids. Germline loops: CDR1 DFQATT, CDR2 SNEGSKA (reference sequence).

This rearrangement joins TRBV12-3 or TRBV12-4 to TRBJ2-7; either TRBD1 or TRBD2 may fit D (6 bases each). With 5 bases removed from V and 4 bases from J, the gap between germline ends came to 9 bases. The CDR3 sequence is 12 residues long. As DNA, the CDR3 is TGTGCCAGCAGTCCGGGGGCGTACGAGCAGTACTTC. It codes for CASSPGAYEQYF.

The chain combines TRBV9 with TRBJ2-6; possibly TRBD1 for D (6 bases). This CDR3 contains 17 residues. Germline CDR1 SGDLS, CDR2 YYNGEE. Between the trimmed V and J ends, which lost 4 bases and 0 bases, there was a span of 14 bases. CDR3 residues: CASSPWAGDSGANVLTF. The CDR3 nucleotides read TGTGCCAGCAGCCCTTGGGCAGGGGACTCTGGGGCCAACGTCCTGACTTTC. The full variable domain, its missing parts supplied by reference TRBV9 and TRBJ2-6, is DSGVTQTPKHLITATGQRVTLRCSPRSGDLSVYWYQQSLDQGLQFLIQYYNGEERAKGNILERFSAQQFPDLHSELNLSSLELGDSALYFCASSPWAGDSGANVLTFGAGSRLTVL.

Ten or more counts support this clonotype. The chain uses TRBV6-2 or TRBV6-3 and TRBJ2-2; D not resolved. Germline V gene lookup returns CDR1 MNHEY and CDR2 SVGEGT. V was pared by 7 bases and J by 3 bases, with 9 bases between. The CDR3 is 13 amino acids. The CDR3 DNA sequence: TGTGCCAGCACCCCTACGGACACCGGGGAGCTGTTTTTT. Amino acids: CASTPTDTGELFF.

The sample holds many counts of this clonotype. CDR3 region: CASSPDRALLWFF. The CDR3 DNA sequence: TGCGCCAGCAGCCCAGACAGGGCTCTATTATGGTTCTTC. The chain couples TRBV5-1 to TRBJ2-1, with TRBD1 identical over 7 bases. With V trimmed by 4 bases and J by 15 bases, 13 bases remained unmatched. There are 13 residues in the CDR3. Germline V lookup: CDR1 SGHRS, CDR2 YFSETQ.

This clonotype occurred a few times. The chain recombines TRBV5-1 with TRBJ2-5, with TRBD1 identical over 7 bases. V was clipped by 2 bases and J by 5 bases; unmatched bases: 9. The CDR3 totals 15 residues. The germline gives CDR1 SGHRS, CDR2 YFSETQ. CDR3 loop: CASSLQGRISETQYF. For the CDR3, the DNA is TGCGCCAGCAGCTTACAGGGGAGAATCAGCGAGACCCAGTACTTC.

Only a few counts were recorded for this clonotype. The genes are TRBV4-1 and TRBJ1-1; D ambiguous. The length of the CDR3 is 15 residues. In germline, CDR1 is MGHRA, CDR2 YSYEKL. Trimming removed 1 base at V and 4 bases at J, with 13 bases between. The CDR3: CASSQGGLGSTEAFF. In DNA, the CDR3 is TGCGCCAGCAGCCAAGGCGGGTTGGGGAGCACTGAAGCTTTCTTT.

Ten or more counts support this clonotype. This sequence joins TRBV7-2 and TRBJ2-7, with 7 bases that match TRBD2. The CDR3 spans 14 residues. CDR1 is SGHTA, CDR2 FQGNSA, per germline. Unmatched junction bases numbered 6, after V lost 1 base and J lost 6 bases. The CDR3 DNA reads as TGTGCCAGCAGCTTAGTGGGGGGGAGCGGCGAGCAGTACTTC. Translated, it gives CASSLVGGSGEQYF.

This chain uses TRBV4-1 with TRBJ2-1; tentative D call: TRBD2 (5 bases). V was cut by 0 bases and J by 4 bases, with 16 bases left in between. Germline assignment: CDR1 MGHRA and CDR2 YSYEKL. The CDR3 loop spans 17 amino acids. The CDR3 coding sequence is TGCGCCAGCAGCCAAGAGCCCGGTTTGGGCGGGTACAATGAGCAGTTCTTC. Amino acid sequence: CASSQEPGLGGYNEQFF.

This clonotype turned up a few times. This chain uses TRBV5-5 with TRBJ1-4; the D gene is possibly TRBD1 (5 bases). Trimming left V 2 bases short and J 6 bases short, with 14 bases between. Germline assignment: CDR1 SGHKS and CDR2 YYEKEE (reference sequence). This CDR3 region has 15 residues. CDR3 sequence (DNA): TGTGCCAGCAGCTTTGGTCAGGGAGTCGATGAAAAACTGTTTTTT. It encodes CASSFGQGVDEKLFF. The full variable domain, its missing parts supplied by reference TRBV5-5 and TRBJ1-4, is DAGVTQSPTHLIKTRGQQVTLRCSPISGHKSVSWYQQVLGQGPQFIFQYYEKEERGRGNFPDRFSARQFPNYSSELNVNALLLGDSALYLCASSFGQGVDEKLFFGSGTQLSVL.

About this clonotype itself: Given a much more abundant clone one base away, this may be a read error. The chain uses TRBV20-1 and TRBJ2-7; tentative D call: TRBD1 (6 bases). Germline values: CDR1 DFQATT, CDR2 SNEGSKA (reference sequence). V shed 6 bases and J shed 3 bases, with 12 bases lying between them. This CDR3 is 12 amino acids long. CDR3: CSATTGSYEQYF. The CDR3 DNA reads TGCAGTGCCACCACAGGGAGCTACGAGCAGTACTTC.

This clonotype has at least ten counts. The genes are TRBV5-4 and TRBJ2-7; D not certain. Germline V gene lookup returns CDR1 SGHNT and CDR2 YYREEE (reference sequence). Trimming cost V 0 bases and J 6 bases, with 10 bases left between them. The CDR3 extends over 13 amino acids. CDR3 sequence reads: CASSLEHASEQYF. For the CDR3, the DNA is TGTGCCAGCAGCTTGGAACACGCGAGCGAGCAGTACTTC.

This chain connects TRBV4-3 to TRBJ1-6, with D perhaps matching TRBD1 (5 bases). The CDR3 extends over 16 amino acids. V lost 4 bases and J lost 6, with 16 bases in between. Looked up from germline, CDR1 is LGHNA and CDR2 is YSLEER. CDR3 in DNA: TGCGCCAGCAGCCCAGACAGCCCTTGGGGTAATTCACCCCTCCACTTT. Translating gives CASSPDSPWGNSPLHF.